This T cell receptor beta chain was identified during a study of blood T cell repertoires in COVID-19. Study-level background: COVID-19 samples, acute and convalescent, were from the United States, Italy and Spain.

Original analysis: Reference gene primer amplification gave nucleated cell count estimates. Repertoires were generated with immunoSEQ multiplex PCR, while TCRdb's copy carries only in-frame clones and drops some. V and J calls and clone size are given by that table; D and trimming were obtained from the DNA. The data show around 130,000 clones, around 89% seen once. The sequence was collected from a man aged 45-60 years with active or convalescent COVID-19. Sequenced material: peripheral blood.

The chain's CDR3 is CASSPGTSGVAKNIQYF. Written as DNA, the CDR3 is TGTGCCAGCAGCCCCGGGACTAGCGGAGTAGCCAAAAACATTCAGTACTTC. The rearrangement links TRBV7-9 to TRBJ2-4, with 11 bases lining up with TRBD2. The CDR3 sequence is 17 residues long. Germline CDR1 reads SEHNR; CDR2 reads FQNEAQ (reference sequence). The trim removed 5 bases at V and 0 bases at J, leaving 6 bases unmatched. The full variable domain, rest sourced from reference TRBV7-9 and TRBJ2-4, is DTGVSQNPRHKITKRGQNVTFRCDPISEHNRLYWYRQTLGQGPEFLTYFQNEAQLEKSRLLSDRFSAERPKGSFSTLEIQRTEQGDSAMYLCASSPGTSGVAKNIQYFGAGTRLSVL.